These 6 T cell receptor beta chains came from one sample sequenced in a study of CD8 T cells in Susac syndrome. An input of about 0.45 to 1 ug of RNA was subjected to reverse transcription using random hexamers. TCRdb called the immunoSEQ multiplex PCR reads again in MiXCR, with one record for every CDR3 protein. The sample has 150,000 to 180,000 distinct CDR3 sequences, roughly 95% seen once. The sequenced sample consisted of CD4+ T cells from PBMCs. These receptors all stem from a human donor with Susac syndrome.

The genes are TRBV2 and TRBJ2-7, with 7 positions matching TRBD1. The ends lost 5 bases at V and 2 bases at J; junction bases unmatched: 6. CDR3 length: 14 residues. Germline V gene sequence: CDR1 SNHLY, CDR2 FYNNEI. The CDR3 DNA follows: TGTGCCAGCAGTTGGACAGGCCAACCCTACGAGCAGTACTTC. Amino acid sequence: CASSWTGQPYEQYF.

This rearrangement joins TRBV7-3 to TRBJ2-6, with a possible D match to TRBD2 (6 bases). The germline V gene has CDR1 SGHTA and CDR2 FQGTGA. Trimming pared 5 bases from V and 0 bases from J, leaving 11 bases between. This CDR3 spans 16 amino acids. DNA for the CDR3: TGTGCCAGCAGCGATGCGGGGACCTCTGGGGCCAACGTCCTGACTTTC. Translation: CASSDAGTSGANVLTF. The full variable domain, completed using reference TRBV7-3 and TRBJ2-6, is GAGVSQTPSNKVTEKGKYVELRCDPISGHTALYWYRQSLGQGPEFLIYFQGTGAADDSGLPNDRFFAVRPEGSVSTLKIQRTERGDSAVYLCASSDAGTSGANVLTFGAGSRLTVL.

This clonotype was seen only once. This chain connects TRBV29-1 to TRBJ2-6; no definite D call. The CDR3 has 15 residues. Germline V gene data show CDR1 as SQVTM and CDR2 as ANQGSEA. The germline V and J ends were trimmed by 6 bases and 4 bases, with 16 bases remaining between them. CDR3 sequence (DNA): TGCAGCGTCTCGGCCGGAACGGCCGGGGCCAACGTCCTGACTTTC. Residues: CSVSAGTAGANVLTF.

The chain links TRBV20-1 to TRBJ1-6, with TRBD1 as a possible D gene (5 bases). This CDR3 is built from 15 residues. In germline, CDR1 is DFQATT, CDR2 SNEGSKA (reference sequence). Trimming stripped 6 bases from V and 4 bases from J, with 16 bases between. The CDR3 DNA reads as TGCAGTGCCAAGCGGGGGAACGAGTATAATTCACCCCTCCACTTT. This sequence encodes CSAKRGNEYNSPLHF.

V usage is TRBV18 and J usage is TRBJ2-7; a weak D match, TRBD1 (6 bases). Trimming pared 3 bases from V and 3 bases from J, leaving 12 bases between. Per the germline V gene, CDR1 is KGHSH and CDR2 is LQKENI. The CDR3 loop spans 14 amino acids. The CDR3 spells CASSPETGYYEQYF. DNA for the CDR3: TGTGCCAGCTCACCGGAGACAGGCTACTACGAGCAGTACTTC.

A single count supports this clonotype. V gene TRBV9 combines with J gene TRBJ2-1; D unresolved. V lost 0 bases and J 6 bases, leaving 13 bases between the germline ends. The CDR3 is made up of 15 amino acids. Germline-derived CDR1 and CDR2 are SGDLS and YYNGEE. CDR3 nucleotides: TGTGCCAGCAGCGTAGGTAGAGGAGCGCCCAATGAGCAGTTCTTC. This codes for CASSVGRGAPNEQFF.